Listed below are T cell receptor beta chains from one sample, sequenced in a study of graft-versus-host responses after intestinal transplantation. Profiled with immunoSEQ multiplex PCR; TCRdb holds only in-frame clones, not every one. There are 98,000 or so clones in the sample; roughly 86% occur only once, and over 1.3% lies in the top ten. The input for sequencing was PBMCs, taken 255 days after intestinal transplant. These receptors all come from a human patient who received an intestinal transplant, so some T cells may come from the graft donor. The CDR3 runs from the conserved cysteine through the conserved F or W. D genes are given only for firm matches. Rows give clone size only sometimes, using once, few, many, or a class for an expanded clone.

V	size	J	D	CDR3	DNA
TRBV28	.	TRBJ1-1	TRBD1	CASSYTGGTEAFF	TGTGCCAGCAGCTACACAGGGGGCACTGAAGCTTTCTTT
TRBV9	once	TRBJ2-4	TRBD2	CASSAGLAGPEGIQYF	TGTGCCAGCAGCGCGGGACTAGCGGGGCCTGAGGGCATTCAGTACTTC
TRBV5-1	.	TRBJ1-1	TRBD1	CASSAGQGAVNTEAFF	TGCGCCAGCAGCGCCGGACAGGGGGCGGTGAACACTGAAGCTTTCTTT
TRBV4-2	once	TRBJ1-2	.	CASSQEEVLQKNYGYTF	TGTGCCAGCAGCCAAGAGGAAGTTCTACAGAAAAACTATGGCTACACCTTC
TRBV7-6	once	TRBJ2-6	.	CASSLSYPGVRSGANVLTF	TGTGCCAGCAGCTTAAGCTATCCAGGGGTTAGGTCTGGGGCCAACGTCCTGACTTTC
TRBV7-8	.	TRBJ1-5	TRBD1	CASSSLDREVNQPQHF	TGTGCCAGCAGCTCCTTAGACAGGGAAGTAAATCAGCCCCAGCATTTT
TRBV5-1	.	TRBJ1-3	.	CASSPRGISGNTIYF	TGCGCCAGCAGCCCTAGGGGAATCTCTGGAAACACCATATATTTT
TRBV7-9	.	TRBJ2-5	TRBD1	CASSVDRAWKTQYF	TGTGCCAGCAGCGTGGACAGGGCATGGAAGACCCAGTACTTC
TRBV23-1	.	TRBJ2-2	.	CASSHAPTGNTGELFF	TGCGCCAGCAGTCACGCCCCGACAGGCAACACCGGGGAGCTGTTTTTT
TRBV29-1	.	TRBJ1-4	.	CSVGSGVSEKLFF	TGCAGCGTTGGTTCCGGGGTGAGTGAAAAACTGTTTTTT
TRBV2	.	TRBJ2-7	TRBD2	CATGNLAGGPYEQYF	TGTGCCACGGGAAACCTAGCGGGGGGACCTTACGAGCAGTACTTC
TRBV4-2	.	TRBJ1-6	.	CASSQTGPNNSPLHF	TGTGCCAGCAGCCAGACCGGGCCTAATAATTCACCCCTCCACTTT
TRBV7-9	.	TRBJ1-2	.	CASRLAGSGDGYTF	TGTGCCAGCCGCTTGGCGGGGAGCGGGGATGGCTACACCTTC
TRBV28	few	TRBJ1-1	.	CASSVRWEAFF	TGTGCCAGCAGCGTAAGGTGGGAAGCTTTCTTT
TRBV21-1	.	TRBJ1-1	.	CASSNRPEGCWGRCAEAFF	TGTGCCAGCAGCAATCGGCCTGAAGGGTGTTGGGGACGGTGCGCTGAAGCTTTCTTT
TRBV28	.	TRBJ1-1	TRBD1	CASTGGTEAFF	TGTGCCAGCACAGGGGGAACTGAAGCTTTCTTT
TRBV9	.	TRBJ2-2	.	CASSVVPLSLGTGELFF	TGTGCCAGCAGCGTAGTCCCACTTAGCTTGGGGACCGGGGAGCTGTTTTTT
TRBV2	.	TRBJ1-4	.	CASRGSAEKLFF	TGTGCCAGCAGGGGGAGCGCTGAAAAACTGTTTTTT
TRBV6-4	.	TRBJ2-7	.	CASSEPYEQYF	TGTGCCAGCAGTGAACCTTACGAGCAGTACTTC
TRBV7-2	once	TRBJ1-2	TRBD1	CASSWGTDNYGYTF	TGTGCCAGCAGCTGGGGGACAGATAACTATGGCTACACCTTC
TRBV7-8	.	TRBJ1-6	TRBD1	CASSSRDRGPGSPLHF	TGTGCCAGCAGCTCCCGGGACAGGGGGCCGGGATCACCCCTCCACTTT
TRBV5-4	once	TRBJ1-1	.	CASSAGLAEAFF	TGTGCCAGCAGCGCAGGGCTCGCCGAAGCTTTCTTT
TRBV6-1	.	TRBJ2-3	.	CASSARAGSGTDTQYF	TGTGCCAGCAGTGCCCGGGCGGGTAGCGGCACAGATACGCAGTATTTT
TRBV6-1	.	TRBJ1-4	.	CASSDSGANEKLFF	TGTGCCAGCAGCGACAGTGGGGCTAATGAAAAACTGTTTTTT
TRBV9	.	TRBJ1-1	.	CASSVGGDTEAFF	TGTGCCAGCAGCGTAGGAGGTGACACTGAAGCTTTCTTT
TRBV4-3	.	TRBJ2-1	TRBD2	CASSPTSGGYNEQFF	TGCGCCAGCAGCCCAACTAGCGGGGGCTACAATGAGCAGTTCTTC
TRBV10-1	few	TRBJ2-3	TRBD2	CASSDRTSGGTDTQYF	TGCGCCAGCAGTGACAGGACTAGCGGGGGTACAGATACGCAGTATTTT
TRBV9	.	TRBJ2-1	TRBD2	CASSVETSGSSPHNEQFF	TGTGCCAGCAGCGTAGAGACTAGCGGGAGTTCTCCCCACAATGAGCAGTTCTTC
TRBV6-6	.	TRBJ1-2	.	CASSYSSGPFYGYTF	TGTGCCAGCAGTTACTCGTCAGGGCCCTTCTATGGCTACACCTTC
TRBV5-1	.	TRBJ1-3	TRBD1	CASSVTGPGNTIYF	TGCGCCAGCAGCGTGACAGGGCCTGGAAACACCATATATTTT
TRBV19	.	TRBJ1-6	TRBD1	CASSIGTGGLSPLHF	TGTGCCAGTAGTATTGGGACAGGGGGCCTATCACCCCTCCACTTT
TRBV5-6	once	TRBJ2-3	.	CASSLGYRVGADTQYF	TGTGCCAGCAGCTTGGGATACAGGGTAGGGGCAGATACGCAGTATTTT
TRBV7-6	few	TRBJ1-3	.	CASSLAGLGEIYF	TGTGCCAGCAGCTTAGCGGGTTTAGGGGAAATATATTTT
TRBV7-2	.	TRBJ2-3	.	CASSLGGVRHTDTQYF	TGTGCCAGCAGCCTAGGTGGTGTCAGGCACACAGATACGCAGTATTTT
TRBV6-1	.	TRBJ1-3	.	CASRSAPGNTIYF	TGTGCCAGCAGGTCCGCACCTGGAAACACCATATATTTT
TRBV9	.	TRBJ2-1	.	CASSVAGDPWDEQFF	TGTGCCAGCAGCGTAGCAGGGGACCCCTGGGATGAGCAGTTCTTC
TRBV7-9	once	TRBJ2-2	.	CASRGRATTGELFF	TGTGCCAGCAGGGGGAGAGCGACCACCGGGGAGCTGTTTTTT
TRBV15	.	TRBJ1-4	.	CATSRDDVGGSEKLFF	TGTGCCACCAGCAGAGATGACGTGGGGGGTAGTGAAAAACTGTTTTTT
TRBV7-9	.	TRBJ1-1	TRBD1	CASAGPDRGQDTEAFF	TGTGCCAGCGCCGGACCGGACAGGGGGCAGGACACTGAAGCTTTCTTT
TRBV18	.	TRBJ1-5	TRBD1	CASSPVKGAGNQPQHF	TGTGCCAGCTCACCCGTGAAGGGGGCCGGCAATCAGCCCCAGCATTTT
TRBV7-9	.	TRBJ1-1	.	CASSLLGNTEAFF	TGTGCCAGCAGCTTATTAGGGAACACTGAAGCTTTCTTT
TRBV10-1	.	TRBJ2-7	.	CASILKEKSAYEQYF	TGCGCCAGCATACTAAAAGAAAAATCGGCCTACGAGCAGTACTTC
TRBV11-2	.	TRBJ1-4	.	CASSLEGRTAFREKLFF	TGTGCCAGCAGCTTAGAGGGTCGTACAGCGTTTCGTGAAAAACTGTTTTTT
TRBV18	once	TRBJ1-5	TRBD1	CASSPGTVNQPQHF	TGTGCCAGCTCCCCCGGGACAGTCAATCAGCCCCAGCATTTT
TRBV7-9	.	TRBJ1-1	.	CASSLAGETEAFF	TGTGCCAGCAGCTTAGCGGGGGAGACTGAAGCTTTCTTT
TRBV7-9	few	TRBJ2-1	TRBD2	CASSFYPGLAGYSYNEQFF	TGTGCCAGCAGCTTCTACCCGGGACTAGCGGGATATTCCTACAATGAGCAGTTCTTC
TRBV10-2	once	TRBJ1-4	.	CASSESGHHNEKLFF	TGCGCCAGCAGTGAGTCGGGACACCATAATGAAAAACTGTTTTTT
TRBV7-8	once	TRBJ2-1	TRBD2	CASSRDGLAGGEQFF	TGTGCCAGCAGCCGAGATGGACTAGCGGGAGGGGAGCAGTTCTTC
TRBV5-1	.	TRBJ1-3	TRBD1	CASRTGGAPGNTIYF	TGCGCCAGCCGAACAGGGGGCGCTCCTGGAAACACCATATATTTT
TRBV7-2	.	TRBJ2-7	.	CASSLVPGGGEITYEQYF	TGTGCCAGCAGCTTAGTCCCAGGAGGGGGCGAAATCACCTACGAGCAGTACTTC
TRBV7-9	.	TRBJ2-3	.	CASSSWPGGGTDTQYF	TGTGCCAGCAGCTCCTGGCCCGGAGGGGGCACAGATACGCAGTATTTT
TRBV28	.	TRBJ2-7	TRBD2	CASSSATSGYYEQYF	TGTGCCAGCAGCTCAGCGACTAGCGGTTATTACGAGCAGTACTTC
TRBV6-6	few	TRBJ1-4	TRBD1	CASSYPGQGVSEKLFF	TGTGCCAGCAGTTACCCCGGACAGGGGGTTAGTGAAAAACTGTTTTTT